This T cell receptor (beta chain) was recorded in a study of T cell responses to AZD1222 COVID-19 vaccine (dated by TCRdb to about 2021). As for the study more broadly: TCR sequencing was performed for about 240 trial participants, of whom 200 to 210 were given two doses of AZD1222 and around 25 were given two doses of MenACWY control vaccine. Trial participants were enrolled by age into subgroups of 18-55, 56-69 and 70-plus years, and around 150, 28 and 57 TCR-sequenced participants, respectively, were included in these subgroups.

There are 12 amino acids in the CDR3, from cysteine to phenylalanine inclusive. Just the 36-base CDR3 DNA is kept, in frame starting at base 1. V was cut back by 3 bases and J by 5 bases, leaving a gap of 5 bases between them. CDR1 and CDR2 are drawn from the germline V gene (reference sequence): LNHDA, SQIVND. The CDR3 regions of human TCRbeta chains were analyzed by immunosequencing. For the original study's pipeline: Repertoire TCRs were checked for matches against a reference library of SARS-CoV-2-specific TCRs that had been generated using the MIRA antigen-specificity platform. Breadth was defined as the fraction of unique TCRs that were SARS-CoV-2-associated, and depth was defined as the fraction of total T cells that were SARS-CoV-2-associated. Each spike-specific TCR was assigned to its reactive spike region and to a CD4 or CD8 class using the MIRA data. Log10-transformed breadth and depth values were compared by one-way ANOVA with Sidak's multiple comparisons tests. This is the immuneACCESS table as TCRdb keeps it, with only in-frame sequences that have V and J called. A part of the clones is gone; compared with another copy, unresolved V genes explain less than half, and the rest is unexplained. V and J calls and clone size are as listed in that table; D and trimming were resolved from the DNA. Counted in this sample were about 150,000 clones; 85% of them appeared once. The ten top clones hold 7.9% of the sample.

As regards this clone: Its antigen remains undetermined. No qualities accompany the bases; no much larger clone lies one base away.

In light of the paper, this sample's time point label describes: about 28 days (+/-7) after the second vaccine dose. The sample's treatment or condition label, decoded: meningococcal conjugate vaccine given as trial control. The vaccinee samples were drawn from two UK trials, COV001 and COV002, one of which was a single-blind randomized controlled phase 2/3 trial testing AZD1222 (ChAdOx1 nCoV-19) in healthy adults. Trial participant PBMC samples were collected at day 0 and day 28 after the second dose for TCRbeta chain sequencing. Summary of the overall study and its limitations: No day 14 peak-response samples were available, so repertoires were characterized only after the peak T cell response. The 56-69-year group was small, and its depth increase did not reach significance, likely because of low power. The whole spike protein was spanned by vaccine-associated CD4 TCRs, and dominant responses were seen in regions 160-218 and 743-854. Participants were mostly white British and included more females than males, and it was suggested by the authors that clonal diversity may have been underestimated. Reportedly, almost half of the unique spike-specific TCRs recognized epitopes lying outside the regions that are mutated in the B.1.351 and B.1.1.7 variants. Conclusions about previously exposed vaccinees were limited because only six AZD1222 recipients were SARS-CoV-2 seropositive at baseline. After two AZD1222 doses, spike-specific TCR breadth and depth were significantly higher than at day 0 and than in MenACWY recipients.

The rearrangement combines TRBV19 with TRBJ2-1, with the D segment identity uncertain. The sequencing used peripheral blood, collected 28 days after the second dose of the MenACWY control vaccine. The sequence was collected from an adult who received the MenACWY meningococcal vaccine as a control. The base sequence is TGTGCCAGTAGTATTTGGGACAATGAGCAGTTCTTC. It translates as CASSIWDNEQFF. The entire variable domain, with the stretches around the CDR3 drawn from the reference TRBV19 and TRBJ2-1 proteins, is DGGITQSPKYLFRKEGQNVTLSCEQNLNHDAMYWYRQDPGQGLRLIYYSQIVNDFQKGDIAEGYSVSREKKESFPLTVTSAQKNPTAFYLCASSIWDNEQFFGPGTRLTVL.